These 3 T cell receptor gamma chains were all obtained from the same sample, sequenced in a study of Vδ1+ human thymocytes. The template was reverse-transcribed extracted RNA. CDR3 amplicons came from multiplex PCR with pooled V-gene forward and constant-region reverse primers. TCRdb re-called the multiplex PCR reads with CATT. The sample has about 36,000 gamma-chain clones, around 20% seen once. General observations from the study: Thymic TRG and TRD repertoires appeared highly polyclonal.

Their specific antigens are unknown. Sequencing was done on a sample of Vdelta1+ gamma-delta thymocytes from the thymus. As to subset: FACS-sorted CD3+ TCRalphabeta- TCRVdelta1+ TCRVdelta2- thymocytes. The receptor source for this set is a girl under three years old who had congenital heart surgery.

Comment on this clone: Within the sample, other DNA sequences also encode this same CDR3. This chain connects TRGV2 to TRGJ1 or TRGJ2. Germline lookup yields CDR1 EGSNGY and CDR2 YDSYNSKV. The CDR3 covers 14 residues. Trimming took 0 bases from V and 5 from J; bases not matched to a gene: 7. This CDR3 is CATWDGPGHYKKLF. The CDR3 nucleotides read TGTGCCACCTGGGACGGGCCGGGGCATTATAAGAAACTCTTT.

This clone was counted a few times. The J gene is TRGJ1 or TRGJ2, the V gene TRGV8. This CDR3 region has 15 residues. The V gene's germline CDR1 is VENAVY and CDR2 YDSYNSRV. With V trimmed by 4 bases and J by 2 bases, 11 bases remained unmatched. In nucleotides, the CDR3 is TGTGCCACCTGGGAACCCTGGAGGGATTATTATAAGAAACTCTTT. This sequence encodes CATWEPWRDYYKKLF.

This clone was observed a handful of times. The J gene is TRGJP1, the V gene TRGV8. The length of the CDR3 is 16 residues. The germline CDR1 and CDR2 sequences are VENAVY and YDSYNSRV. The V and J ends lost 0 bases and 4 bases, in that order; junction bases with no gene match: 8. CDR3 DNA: TGTGCCACCTGGGATAGGCGAGGGAACACTGGTTGGTTCAAGATATTT. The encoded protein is CATWDRRGNTGWFKIF.